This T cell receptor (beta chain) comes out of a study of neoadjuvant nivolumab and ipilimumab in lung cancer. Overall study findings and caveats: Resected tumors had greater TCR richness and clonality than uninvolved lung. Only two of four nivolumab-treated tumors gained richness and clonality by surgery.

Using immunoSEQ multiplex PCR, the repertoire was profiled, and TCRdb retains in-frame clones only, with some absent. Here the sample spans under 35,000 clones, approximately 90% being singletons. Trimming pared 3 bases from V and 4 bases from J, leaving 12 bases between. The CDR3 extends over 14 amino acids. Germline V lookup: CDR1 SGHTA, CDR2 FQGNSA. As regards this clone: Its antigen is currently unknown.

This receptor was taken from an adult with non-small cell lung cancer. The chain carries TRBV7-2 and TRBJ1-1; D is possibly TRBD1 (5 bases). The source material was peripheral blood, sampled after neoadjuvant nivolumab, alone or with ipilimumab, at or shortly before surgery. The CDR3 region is CASSLTGLSTEAFF. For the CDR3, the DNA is TGTGCCAGCAGCTTGACGGGACTAAGCACTGAAGCTTTCTTT.